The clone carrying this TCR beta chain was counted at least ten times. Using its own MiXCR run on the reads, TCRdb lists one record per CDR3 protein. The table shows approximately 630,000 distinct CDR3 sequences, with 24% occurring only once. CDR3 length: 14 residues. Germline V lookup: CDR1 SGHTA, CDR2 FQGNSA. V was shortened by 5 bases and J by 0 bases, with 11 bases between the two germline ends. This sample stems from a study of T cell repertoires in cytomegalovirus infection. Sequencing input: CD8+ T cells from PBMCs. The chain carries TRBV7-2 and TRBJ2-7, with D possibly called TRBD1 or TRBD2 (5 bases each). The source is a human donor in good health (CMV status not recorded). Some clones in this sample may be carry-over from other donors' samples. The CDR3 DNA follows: TGTGCCAGCAGCCCACCCGGGGCCTCCTACGAGCAGTACGTC. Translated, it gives CASSPPGASYEQYV.